The 7 T cell receptor beta chains listed next were all sequenced from one sample in a study of T-cell reconstitution after alpha-beta-depleted transplantation in children. The TCRbeta library incorporated unique molecular identifiers. Each CDR3 protein gets one entry after TCRdb re-called the PCR reads with MiXCR. Of around 400,000 distinct CDR3 sequences in the sample, over 20% were seen once. Sample: PBMCs from the stem cell graft donor, taken from the stem cell graft. The source is a human donor who donated a stem cell graft to a child with acute myeloid leukemia.

V and J are TRBV10-3 and TRBJ2-7; D ambiguous. Germline CDR1 reads ENHRY; CDR2 reads SYGVKD. The CDR3 has 14 residues. V was pared by 6 bases and J by 2 bases, with 14 bases between. The CDR3 coding sequence is TGTGCCATCAGCGCACCGTCTCGGGCCTACGAGCAGTACTTC. Translation gives CAISAPSRAYEQYF.

The chain joins TRBV4-2 to TRBJ2-1; D gene unclear. The germline V gene has CDR1 LGHNA and CDR2 YNFKEQ. V was cut by 1 base and J by 6 bases, with 4 bases left in between. The length of the CDR3 is 12 residues. The CDR3 bases are TGTGCCAGCAGCCAAGCACCCAATGAGCAGTTCTTC. As protein: CASSQAPNEQFF.

The chain uses TRBV20-1 and TRBJ2-1; the match to TRBD2 covers 8 bases. V trimming: 4 bases; J trimming: 6 bases; junction bases outside the gene matches: 5. The CDR3 totals 13 residues. Germline values: CDR1 DFQATT, CDR2 SNEGSKA (reference sequence). The CDR3 is CSAIAGGRNEQFF. In DNA, the CDR3 is TGCAGTGCTATTGCGGGAGGACGCAATGAGCAGTTCTTC.

Ten or more counts support this clonotype. This chain joins TRBV15 and TRBJ1-2; D not certain. Trimming stripped 0 bases from V and 7 bases from J, with 6 bases between. This CDR3 has 12 amino acids. Germline V gives CDR1 LNHNV, CDR2 YYDKDF (reference sequence). This CDR3 reads CATSRDGRGYTF. The CDR3 bases are TGTGCCACCAGCAGAGATGGACGTGGCTACACCTTC. Filled out from reference TRBV15 and TRBJ1-2, the complete variable domain reads DAMVIQNPRYQVTQFGKPVTLSCSQTLNHNVMYWYQQKSSQAPKLLFHYYDKDFNNEADTPDNFQSRRPNTSFCFLDIRSPGLGDTAMYLCATSRDGRGYTFGSGTRLTVV.

The rearrangement links TRBV12-3 or TRBV12-4 to TRBJ1-5; no definite D call. V lost 6 bases to trimming and J lost 4 bases, with 13 bases between them. The CDR3 is made up of 14 amino acids. In DNA, the CDR3 is TGTGCCAGCAGCCGCGGCAGCAGAAATCAGCCCCAGCATTTT. Its translation: CASSRGSRNQPQHF.

This clonotype was recorded at least ten times. The V and J genes are TRBV20-1 and TRBJ2-7, with 9 bases fitting TRBD2. V shed 0 bases and J 4 bases; nucleotides not matched to a gene: 7. The CDR3 runs 15 residues. Looked up from germline, CDR1 is DFQATT and CDR2 is SNEGSKA (reference sequence). CDR3 amino acids: CSARDGSGRLYEQYF. In DNA, the CDR3 is TGCAGTGCTAGAGACGGTAGCGGGAGACTGTACGAGCAGTACTTC.

This clonotype came up many times. The chain recombines TRBV20-1 with TRBJ2-2; D perhaps matches TRBD1 (5 bases). The length of the CDR3 is 13 residues. Germline V gives CDR1 DFQATT, CDR2 SNEGSKA (reference sequence). The V and J ends lost 4 bases and 5 bases respectively, with 11 bases between them. The CDR3 region has the DNA TGCAGTGCTAAGACAGTTCCAACCGGGGAGCTGTTTTTT. This encodes CSAKTVPTGELFF.